A single T cell receptor beta chain is shown here with its context. These data come from a study of blood T cell repertoires in COVID-19. The wider study: Both acute and convalescent COVID-19 samples were obtained from the United States, Italy and Spain.

The CDR3 runs 13 residues. Germline V gene data show CDR1 as SGHTA and CDR2 as FQGNSA. The germline V and J ends were trimmed by 6 bases and 0 bases, with 8 bases remaining between them. In the source study's methods: By means of reference gene primer amplification, nucleated cell counts were estimated. The table came from immunoSEQ multiplex PCR; TCRdb's copy has only in-frame clones and leaves some out. The D gene and trimming were derived from the DNA, and the V and J assignments and clone size from that table. The sample has approximately 66,000 clones; 88% are singletons. This chain joins TRBV7-2 and TRBJ1-1; D gene unclear. Sequences were obtained from peripheral blood. The receptor comes from a woman aged 45-65 years with active or convalescent COVID-19. CDR3 sequence: CASRQQMNTEAFF. The DNA for the CDR3 is TGTGCCAGCAGGCAACAGATGAACACTGAAGCTTTCTTT.